What follows are 17 T cell receptor beta chains derived from one specimen sequenced in a study of blood T cell repertoires in COVID-19. TCRdb's copy holds only in-frame clones and misses some; the assay was immunoSEQ multiplex PCR. The sample gives around 100,000 clones, approximately 81% of which show up once; 1.5% to 1.8% is in the top ten. Sequencing input: peripheral blood. All receptors derive from a man aged 45 to 65 with acute or convalescent COVID-19.

This rearrangement joins TRBV18 to TRBJ1-4, with TRBD1 as a possible D gene (6 bases). This CDR3 contains 13 residues. Trimming pared 2 bases from V and 8 bases from J, leaving 9 bases between. Germline V CDR1 and CDR2: KGHSH, LQKENI. In nucleotides, the CDR3 is TGTGCCAGCTCACCAGGGGACACAGAAAAACTGTTTTTT. Its translation: CASSPGDTEKLFF.

The rearrangement links TRBV7-9 to TRBJ1-3; 7 nucleotides align to TRBD1. The J segment lost 4 bases and the V segment lost 4 bases, leaving 13 bases of the junction unmatched. The length of the CDR3 is 17 residues. The germline V gene has CDR1 SEHNR and CDR2 FQNEAQ (reference sequence). CDR3 DNA: TGTGCCAGCAGCTCATCCACTCCGGGACAGAGCGGAAACACCATATATTTT. Its translation is CASSSSTPGQSGNTIYF.

This clone was recorded a few times. This rearrangement joins TRBV5-5 to TRBJ1-2, with D tentatively TRBD1 (6 bases). Trimming removed 5 bases at V and 7 bases at J, with 15 bases between. CDR1 is SGHKS, CDR2 YYEKEE, per germline (reference sequence). The CDR3 length is 13 residues. CDR3 sequence (DNA): TGTGCCAGCAGGGAGCGGGGGGCCGGTGGCTACACCTTC. Its protein is CASRERGAGGYTF.

The rearrangement joins TRBV19 to TRBJ2-2; D not resolved. CDR3 length: 16 residues. CDR1 LNHDA and CDR2 SQIVND come from the germline V gene (reference sequence). V lost 3 bases and J 0 bases, leaving 11 bases between the germline ends. The CDR3 nucleotides are TGTGCCAGTAGTATCTTGGGCAGTTCGAACACCGGGGAGCTGTTTTTT. As protein: CASSILGSSNTGELFF.

This chain links TRBV24-1 with TRBJ2-1; 14 nucleotides match TRBD2. V shed 3 bases, J shed 10 bases, and the junction held 13 bases outside the gene matches. The CDR3 is 18 amino acids. The germline gives CDR1 KGHDR, CDR2 SFDVKD. CDR3 amino acids: CATSDRGLAGGGFGEQFF. The CDR3 region has the DNA TGTGCCACCAGTGATCGAGGACTAGCGGGGGGCGGGTTTGGCGAGCAGTTCTTC.

V and J are TRBV28 and TRBJ1-2, with unresolved D. CDR1 and CDR2 from the germline V gene are MDHEN and SYDVKM. This CDR3 has 12 residues. The CDR3, as DNA: TGTGTCACCTATCGAGTTAACTATGGCTACACCTTC. This encodes CVTYRVNYGYTF.

This clone was counted only a few times. The genes are TRBV5-1 and TRBJ2-7; possibly TRBD1 for D (6 bases). Germline CDR1 SGHRS, CDR2 YFSETQ. The CDR3 runs to 13 residues. Trimming took 1 base from V and 2 from J, leaving 7 bases between them. The CDR3 DNA sequence: TGCGCCAGCAGCTTGACAGGGCCCTACGAGCAGTACTTC. It codes for CASSLTGPYEQYF.

The V gene is TRBV29-1, the J gene TRBJ1-1, with 7 bases matching TRBD1. V gave up 6 bases and J gave up 0 bases; unmatched junction bases: 4. Germline V gene sequence: CDR1 SQVTM, CDR2 ANQGSEA. The CDR3 is 13 amino acids. CDR3 sequence: CSVMTGMNTEAFF. The CDR3 nucleotides are TGCAGCGTAATGACAGGGATGAACACTGAAGCTTTCTTT.

The V gene is TRBV3-1 (or the pseudogene TRBV3-2), the J gene TRBJ1-1; 7 nucleotides match TRBD1. Trimming took 6 bases from V and 4 from J; bases not matched to a gene: 5. This CDR3 region has 13 residues. CDR1 and CDR2 (germline): LGHDT, YNNKEL (reference sequence). CDR3 residues: CASSHRGSTEAFF. The CDR3 DNA is TGTGCCAGCAGTCACAGGGGAAGCACTGAAGCTTTCTTT.

This clone showed up just a few times. The V and J genes are TRBV5-1 and TRBJ2-7; D perhaps matches TRBD1 (5 bases). V was pared by 0 bases and J by 4 bases, with 14 bases between. This CDR3 region has 15 residues. Germline V gene sequence: CDR1 SGHRS, CDR2 YFSETQ. CDR3 bases: TGCGCCAGCAGCTTGGCGGTCGGCAGACAGTACGAGCAGTACGTC. This gives the protein CASSLAVGRQYEQYV.

The V call is TRBV5-1, the J call TRBJ2-2, with D perhaps TRBD2 (6 bases). From germline, CDR1 is SGHRS and CDR2 YFSETQ. CDR3 size: 17 residues. Trimming removed 7 bases from V and 0 bases from J, with 19 bases in between. The CDR3 nucleotides read TGCGCCAGCGGTAGCCCCGGGGGAGTCGCGAACACCGGGGAGCTGTTTTTT. Protein product: CASGSPGGVANTGELFF.

This chain connects TRBV5-8 to TRBJ1-1; 8 nucleotides align to TRBD1. The length of the CDR3 is 14 residues. V trimming: 4 bases; J trimming: 1 base; junction bases outside the gene matches: 3. Germline CDR1 SGHTS, CDR2 YDEGEE. The CDR3 nucleotides read TGTGCCAGCAGCCACGGGACAGGGAACACTGAAGCTTTCTTT. Translation gives CASSHGTGNTEAFF. Using reference TRBV5-8 and TRBJ1-1 for the parts outside the CDR3, the full variable domain is EAGVTQSPTHLIKTRGQQATLRCSPISGHTSVYWYQQALGLGLQFLLWYDEGEERNRGNFPPRFSGRQFPNYSSELNVNALELEDSALYLCASSHGTGNTEAFFGQGTRLTVV.

This rearrangement joins TRBV28 to TRBJ1-2; D gene ambiguous. Per germline, CDR1 MDHEN and CDR2 SYDVKM. The CDR3 spans 12 residues. V was trimmed by 5 bases and J by 1 base, leaving 5 bases between them. CDR3 bases: TGTGCCAGCAGTCTAAATAACTATGGCTACACCTTC. It specifies CASSLNNYGYTF.

DNA for the CDR3: TGTGCCAGCAGCTTGGACAGGGAGATGGGCTCACCCCTCCACTTT. This encodes CASSLDREMGSPLHF. The chain combines TRBV5-4 with TRBJ1-6; D possibly corresponds to TRBD1 (6 bases). CDR1 and CDR2 (germline): SGHNT, YYREEE (reference sequence). Trimming stripped 0 bases from V and 10 bases from J, with 14 bases between. CDR3 length: 15 residues.

J is TRBJ2-3 and V is TRBV30, with D unclear. The CDR3 has 16 amino acids. V dropped 0 bases and J dropped 0 bases, with 13 bases sitting between them. Germline lookup yields CDR1 GTSNPN and CDR2 SVGIG (reference sequence). The CDR3 sequence is CAWSVLLSSSTDTQYF. CDR3 nucleotides: TGTGCCTGGAGTGTACTCTTGTCTTCTAGCACAGATACGCAGTATTTT.

The rearrangement joins TRBV6-2 or TRBV6-3 to TRBJ2-7, with 8 bases that match TRBD1. The J segment lost 1 base and the V segment lost 6 bases, leaving 2 bases of the junction unmatched. The length of the CDR3 is 13 residues. Germline V CDR1 and CDR2: MNHEY, SVGEGT. CDR3 in amino acids: CASSRTGSYEQYV. For the CDR3, the DNA is TGTGCCAGCAGCCGGACAGGGTCCTACGAGCAGTACGTC.

The chain employs TRBV3-1 (or the pseudogene TRBV3-2) and TRBJ2-3, with TRBD1 matching over 10 bases. Germline lookup yields CDR1 LGHDT and CDR2 YNNKEL (reference sequence). With 4 bases clipped from V and 8 bases from J, the junction kept 15 bases outside the gene matches. CDR3 size: 17 residues. The CDR3 loop is CASSPPRSGGQGSTQYF. The DNA of the CDR3 is TGTGCCAGCAGCCCCCCCCGCAGCGGGGGACAGGGGAGTACGCAGTATTTT.